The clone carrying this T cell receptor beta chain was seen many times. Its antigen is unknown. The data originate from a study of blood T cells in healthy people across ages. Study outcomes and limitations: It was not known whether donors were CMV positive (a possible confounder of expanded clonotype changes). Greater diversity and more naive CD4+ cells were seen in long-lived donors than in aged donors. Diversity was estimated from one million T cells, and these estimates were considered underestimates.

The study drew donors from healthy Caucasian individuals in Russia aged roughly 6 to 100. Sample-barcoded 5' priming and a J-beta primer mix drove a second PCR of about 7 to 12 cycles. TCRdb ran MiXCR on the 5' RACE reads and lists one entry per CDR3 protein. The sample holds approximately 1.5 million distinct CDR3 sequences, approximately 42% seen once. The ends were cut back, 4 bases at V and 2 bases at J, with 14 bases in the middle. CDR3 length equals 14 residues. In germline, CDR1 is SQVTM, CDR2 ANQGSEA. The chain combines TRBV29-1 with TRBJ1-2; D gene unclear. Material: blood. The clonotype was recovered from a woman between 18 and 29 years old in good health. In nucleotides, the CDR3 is TGCAGCGTTGGGGTCGCACGGGCGAACTATGGCTACACCTTC. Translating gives CSVGVARANYGYTF.